This entry lists 23 T cell receptor beta chains sequenced from one sample in a study of monozygotic twins with inflammatory bowel disease. Each CDR3 protein gets one entry in TCRdb, which reprocessed the 5' RACE reads and gives no DNA. In total, the table holds 300,000 to 450,000 distinct CDR3 sequences. The sample comprised blood. The receptor set was obtained from a human donor with ulcerative colitis or Crohn's disease, or a healthy co-twin of an affected twin (not recorded which).

This chain joins TRBV20-1 and TRBJ2-2; TCRdb designates TRBD1, a call that cannot be tested without DNA. The CDR3 runs to 15 residues. Germline V gives CDR1 DFQATT, CDR2 SNEGSKA (reference sequence). CDR3 protein: CSASRRGWYTGELFF.

The rearrangement joins TRBV7-3 to TRBJ2-7; TCRdb selects TRBD1, and the lack of DNA leaves this call unchecked. This CDR3 has 15 amino acids. From germline, CDR1 is SGHTA and CDR2 FQGTGA. The CDR3 loop reads CASSAPGQGIYEQYF.

V gene TRBV12-5 combines with J gene TRBJ1-6; the TRBD1 assignment by TCRdb is unverifiable without DNA. Germline CDR1 and CDR2: LGHNT and FRNRAP. The CDR3 consists of 16 residues. The CDR3: CASGKGQGGGNSPLHF.

V and J are TRBV6-1 and TRBJ2-7; TCRdb calls TRBD1, which cannot be checked without DNA. There are 15 residues in the CDR3. Germline CDR1 and CDR2: MNHNS and SASEGT. CDR3: CASSDEYRGRYEQYF.

V is TRBV20-1 and J is TRBJ2-2; the TCRdb call, TRBD1, lacks DNA for checking. There are 14 residues in the CDR3. The germline V gene encodes CDR1 DFQATT and CDR2 SNEGSKA (reference sequence). The CDR3 loop reads CSARAGTYTGELFF.

The V gene is TRBV6-5, the J gene TRBJ2-7; with no DNA, the TCRdb D assignment of TRBD1 cannot be verified. Germline V CDR1 and CDR2: MNHEY, SVGAGI. The CDR3 has 15 residues. CDR3 sequence reads: CASSWSGGGLYEQYF.

The J gene is TRBJ2-3, the V gene TRBV11-2; TCRdb selects TRBD2, and the lack of DNA leaves this call unchecked. The CDR3 length is 16 residues. Germline CDR1 SGHAT, CDR2 FQNNGV. CDR3 sequence: CASSSTSGGVTDTQYF.

V and J are TRBV9 and TRBJ2-1; checking the TCRdb D call of TRBD2 is not possible without DNA. In germline, CDR1 is SGDLS, CDR2 YYNGEE. The CDR3 contains 16 residues. The CDR3: CASSVATRQGGNEQFF.

The CDR3 spells CASSQSRDPWYTDTQYF. The chain couples TRBV4-3 to TRBJ2-3; as DNA is missing, the TRBD1 call by TCRdb cannot be tested. This CDR3 spans 17 amino acids. Germline-derived CDR1 and CDR2 are LGHNA and YSLEER.

The chain joins TRBV5-1 to TRBJ2-1. The CDR3 consists of 15 residues. The germline V gene encodes CDR1 SGHRS and CDR2 YFSETQ. The CDR3 sequence is CASSSGISYGFEQFF.

The V gene is TRBV4-3, the J gene TRBJ2-2; TCRdb designates TRBD2, a call that cannot be tested without DNA. Germline V CDR1 and CDR2: LGHNA, YSLEER. This CDR3 has 13 amino acids. The CDR3 sequence is CASSRTGTGELFF.

The chain couples TRBV12-3 or TRBV12-4 to TRBJ1-2. CDR3 length: 15 amino acids. Here the CDR3 reads CASSLANGESNGYTF.

The chain employs TRBV7-2 and TRBJ2-2; TCRdb calls TRBD2, which cannot be checked without DNA. The CDR3 is 16 amino acids. Germline loops: CDR1 SGHTA, CDR2 FQGNSA. CDR3: CASSQGLISNTGELFF.

The chain employs TRBV6-1 and TRBJ2-2; TCRdb returns TRBD1, unconfirmable since there is no DNA. CDR1 is MNHNS and CDR2 is SASEGT in the germline V gene. The CDR3 consists of 16 residues. This chain's CDR3 is CASRPDRGWNTGELFF.

This sequence joins TRBV9 and TRBJ2-5; TCRdb calls TRBD1, which cannot be checked without DNA. Germline CDR1 reads SGDLS; CDR2 reads YYNGEE. The CDR3 is made up of 16 amino acids. The CDR3 reads CASSPDRMPTQETQYF.

The V gene is TRBV4-2, the J gene TRBJ2-7; TCRdb's D call, TRBD1, is unchecked because there is no DNA. From germline, CDR1 is LGHNA and CDR2 YNFKEQ. The CDR3 loop spans 15 amino acids. CDR3 sequence: CASSLPAGQGHEQYF.

The chain recombines TRBV5-1 with TRBJ1-2; the TCRdb call, TRBD1, lacks DNA for checking. CDR3 size: 17 residues. Germline CDR1 SGHRS, CDR2 YFSETQ. CDR3 protein: CASRAKGTGINNYGYTF.

The gene calls are TRBV12-3 or TRBV12-4 and TRBJ2-2. The CDR3 is made up of 16 amino acids. Here the CDR3 reads CASSLLEDANTVELFF.

This chain joins TRBV7-2 and TRBJ2-5; TCRdb's D call of TRBD2 is untestable without DNA. The CDR3 has 15 amino acids. Per germline, CDR1 SGHTA and CDR2 FQGNSA. Here the CDR3 reads CASSSRGLIQETQYF.

The V and J genes are TRBV5-1 and TRBJ2-7. The CDR3 has 13 residues. CDR1 SGHRS and CDR2 YFSETQ come from the germline V gene. CDR3 sequence: CASSMDSSYEQYF.

The chain combines TRBV11-2 with TRBJ2-3; TCRdb's D call of TRBD1 is untestable without DNA. Germline V gene data show CDR1 as SGHAT and CDR2 as FQNNGV. This CDR3 has 16 amino acids. This CDR3 reads CASSFAGQVPGDTQYF.

The V gene is TRBV12-3 or TRBV12-4, the J gene TRBJ2-5; TCRdb outputs TRBD1, but without DNA this stays unchecked. The CDR3 has 15 amino acids. The CDR3 loop reads CASSLGWGQDETQYF.

The chain couples TRBV5-1 to TRBJ2-4. CDR1 SGHRS and CDR2 YFSETQ come from the germline V gene. CDR3 size: 14 residues. The CDR3 sequence is CASSSHAGGNIQYF.